This T cell receptor (beta chain) is from a study of blood T cell repertoires in COVID-19. Overall study: The analysed material was cDNA or gDNA that came from T cells, B-cell-depleted T cells, or PBMCs.

Comment on this clone: The germline gene is not matched at one end of the junction; a read error may be the cause.

Participants were aged about 18 to 90 years from roughly 26 US areas. The CDR3 extends over 12 amino acids. Repertoires were generated with immunoSEQ multiplex PCR, while TCRdb's copy carries only in-frame clones and drops some. The data hold fewer than 200,000 clones, with 70% to 90% observed a single time. This rearrangement joins TRBV12-3 or TRBV12-4 to TRBJ1-1; D ambiguous. This TCR derives from a woman between 45 and 60 years old who had recovered from COVID-19. Input material: PBMCs or T cells enriched from blood (not recorded which). The CDR3 sequence: CASRLLKTEAFF. The CDR3, as DNA: TGTGCCAGCAGGCTACTGAAAACTGAAGCTTTCTTT.